The 20 T cell receptor beta chains below come from one sample, sequenced in a study of blood T cell repertoires in COVID-19. The protocol was immunoSEQ multiplex PCR, while the TCRdb copy is restricted to in-frame clones and leaves out a portion. Of 250,000 to 300,000 clones in the sample, 70% to 90% were seen once. The material sequenced was PBMCs or T cells enriched from blood (not recorded which). The receptors here all came from a woman in her forties or fifties who had recovered from COVID-19.

This clone showed up just once. J is TRBJ2-2 and V is TRBV28; 7 bases line up with TRBD1. Per the germline V gene, CDR1 is MDHEN and CDR2 is SYDVKM. Trimming cost V 7 bases and J 2 bases; bases outside gene matches: 16. The CDR3 totals 18 residues. In DNA, the CDR3 is TGTGCCAGCAACCCTTATGCAAGGGGGCCTTTCAACACCGGGGAGCTGTTTTTT. It codes for CASNPYARGPFNTGELFF.

Points on this clone: The sample has other DNA sequences that encode this CDR3 too. V gene TRBV9 combines with J gene TRBJ2-1; a weak D match, TRBD2 (6 bases). With 0 bases removed from V and 0 bases from J, the gap between germline ends came to 13 bases. The CDR3 is 17 amino acids. The germline CDR1 and CDR2 sequences are SGDLS and YYNGEE. CDR3 nucleotides: TGTGCCAGCAGCGTAGCTACCGGAGGGGACTCCTACAATGAGCAGTTCTTC. It translates to CASSVATGGDSYNEQFF.

In its sample, this clone was seen once. The rearrangement joins TRBV18 to TRBJ1-1; 10 bases match TRBD1. Germline-derived CDR1 and CDR2 are KGHSH and LQKENI. The V segment lost 3 bases and the J segment 4 bases; nucleotides outside the gene matches: 14. The CDR3 covers 18 residues. The CDR3 coding sequence is TGTGCCAGCTCACCTTGGCACCGGGACAGGGGTTTGGTCACTGAAGCTTTCTTT. Its translation: CASSPWHRDRGLVTEAFF.

The gene calls are TRBV29-1 and TRBJ1-1; the match to TRBD1 covers 10 bases. Germline V gene data show CDR1 as SQVTM and CDR2 as ANQGSEA. This CDR3 comprises 14 residues. Trimming cost V 6 bases and J 2 bases; bases outside gene matches: 6. The chain's CDR3 is CSVGGQGENTEAFF. In DNA, the CDR3 is TGCAGCGTCGGCGGACAGGGGGAAAACACTGAAGCTTTCTTT.

CDR3: CASSGGLAGGGDTQYF. The CDR3 DNA reads as TGCGCCAGCAGCGGAGGACTAGCGGGAGGAGGGGATACGCAGTATTTT. The chain employs TRBV5-1 and TRBJ2-3; 14 bases match TRBD2. This CDR3 has 16 amino acids. CDR1 and CDR2 (germline): SGHRS, YFSETQ. After removal of 4 bases from V and 6 bases from J, the junction contained 7 bases not matched to a gene.

The count of this clone is one. The chain employs TRBV4-1 and TRBJ2-7, with 8 bases aligning to TRBD2. Germline CDR1 and CDR2: MGHRA and YSYEKL. This CDR3 region has 15 residues. The J segment lost 4 bases and the V segment lost 0 bases, leaving 5 bases of the junction unmatched. The DNA for the CDR3 is TGCGCCAGCAGCCAAGATCCGGGAGGGGCGTACGAGCAGTACTTC. Protein: CASSQDPGGAYEQYF.

CDR3 nucleotide sequence: TGTGCCAGCAGCGTAGACCTAGCGGGCACAGATACGCAGTATTTT. This codes for CASSVDLAGTDTQYF. The chain links TRBV9 to TRBJ2-3; 7 positions agree with TRBD2. The CDR3 sequence is 15 residues long. Germline lookup yields CDR1 SGDLS and CDR2 YYNGEE. Trimming cost V 0 bases and J 1 base; bases outside gene matches: 2.

This rearrangement joins TRBV28 to TRBJ2-7, with 8 bases lining up with TRBD2. The CDR3 contains 14 residues. V shed 0 bases, J shed 3 bases, and the junction held 1 base outside the gene matches. Per the germline V gene, CDR1 is MDHEN and CDR2 is SYDVKM. The CDR3 sequence: CASSLWTSVYEQYF. The CDR3 coding sequence is TGTGCCAGCAGTTTATGGACTAGCGTCTACGAGCAGTACTTC.

The J gene is TRBJ2-7, the V gene TRBV5-6; a weak D match, TRBD2 (5 bases). CDR1 and CDR2 from the germline V gene are SGHDT and YYEEEE. V dropped 2 bases and J dropped 4 bases, with 10 bases sitting between them. The CDR3 is 13 residues long. The CDR3 DNA reads as TGTGCCAGCAGCTTAACGGACTCTTACGAGCAGTACTTC. Protein sequence: CASSLTDSYEQYF.

This chain uses TRBV6-5 with TRBJ2-1; 8 positions agree with TRBD2. V trimming: 9 bases; J trimming: 9 bases; junction bases outside the gene matches: 10. Germline CDR1 MNHEY, CDR2 SVGAGI. There are 13 residues in the CDR3. The CDR3: CASNVAGRGEQFF. CDR3 sequence (DNA): TGTGCCAGTAACGTAGCGGGACGTGGTGAGCAGTTCTTC.

This rearrangement joins TRBV10-3 to TRBJ1-2; 7 bases are shared with TRBD1. The germline gives CDR1 ENHRY, CDR2 SYGVKD. This CDR3 is built from 15 residues. The J segment lost 2 bases and the V segment lost 0 bases, leaving 3 bases of the junction unmatched. As DNA, the CDR3 is TGTGCCATCAGTGAGTCGGACAGGAAGAACTATGGCTACACCTTC. Its translation: CAISESDRKNYGYTF.

The chain employs TRBV7-8 and TRBJ2-7; possible D gene TRBD2, 6 bases. The CDR3 sequence is 14 residues long. Germline CDR1 and CDR2: SGHVS and FQNEAQ. V lost 5 bases and J lost 7, with 18 bases in between. CDR3 nucleotide sequence: TGTGCCAGCAGCACGCTCCGGGACTCCATAGAGCAGTACTTC. It yields the protein CASSTLRDSIEQYF.

This chain uses TRBV30 with TRBJ2-1; D may be TRBD2 (6 bases). Per the germline V gene, CDR1 is GTSNPN and CDR2 is SVGIG (reference sequence). This CDR3 comprises 13 residues. V was clipped by 0 bases and J by 10 bases, with 13 bases between them. The CDR3 sequence is CAWSVPAGLEQFF. The CDR3 region has the DNA TGTGCCTGGAGTGTACCTGCGGGGCTCGAGCAGTTCTTC.

This clone was detected only once. The rearrangement links TRBV4-2 to TRBJ1-1; 9 nucleotides match TRBD1. From germline, CDR1 is LGHNA and CDR2 YNFKEQ. The CDR3 is 14 amino acids. With 0 bases clipped from V and 11 bases from J, the junction kept 7 bases outside the gene matches. CDR3 DNA sequence: TGTGCCAGCAGCCAAGAGGGACAGGGTGTAGAGGCTTTCTTT. Its translation: CASSQEGQGVEAFF.

The chain's CDR3 is CASSPPGGNTIYF. Here the CDR3 DNA reads TGTGCCAGCAGTCCCCCCGGTGGAAACACCATATATTTT. The chain joins TRBV6-5 to TRBJ1-3; D gene unclear. The CDR3 has 13 residues. CDR1 MNHEY and CDR2 SVGAGI come from the germline V gene. The V gene lost 5 bases and the J gene lost 3 bases, with 8 bases spanning the gap.

This clone was observed a handful of times. The J gene is TRBJ2-1, the V gene TRBV14; D might be TRBD2 (5 bases). Trimming left V 4 bases short and J 1 base short, with 14 bases between. This CDR3 spans 16 amino acids. Looked up from germline, CDR1 is SGHDN and CDR2 is FVKESK. CDR3 coding DNA: TGTGCCAGCAGCCTAAGCTTAGCGCATTCCTACAATGAGCAGTTCTTC. The encoded protein is CASSLSLAHSYNEQFF.

V usage is TRBV10-3 and J usage is TRBJ2-1, with TRBD2 identical over 10 bases. This CDR3 has 14 residues. Trimming removed 7 bases from V and 4 bases from J; junction bases left unmatched: 4. The germline V gene has CDR1 ENHRY and CDR2 SYGVKD. CDR3 sequence reads: CAITPSGGYNEQFF. DNA of the CDR3: TGTGCCATCACCCCTAGCGGGGGATACAATGAGCAGTTCTTC.

The V and J genes are TRBV19 and TRBJ2-7, with TRBD2 matching 10 bases. The germline CDR1 and CDR2 sequences are LNHDA and SQIVND (reference sequence). V shed 11 bases and J 2 bases; nucleotides not matched to a gene: 15. CDR3 length: 16 residues. CDR3: CACDSRSSGSPYEQYF. In DNA, the CDR3 is TGTGCCTGCGACTCCCGCTCTAGCGGGAGCCCCTACGAGCAGTACTTC.

This clone was seen a handful of times. V and J are TRBV30 and TRBJ1-2; D perhaps matches TRBD1 (6 bases). The germline V and J ends were trimmed by 3 bases and 5 bases, with 22 bases remaining between them. Germline V gene lookup returns CDR1 GTSNPN and CDR2 SVGIG (reference sequence). The CDR3 consists of 16 residues. The CDR3 loop is CAWRRNPGGGGYGYTF. Written as DNA, the CDR3 is TGTGCCTGGAGACGAAACCCCGGCGGGGGCGGGTATGGCTACACCTTC.

The chain has TRBV7-9 and TRBJ2-1, with 11 bases that match TRBD2. Unmatched junction bases numbered 9, after V lost 2 bases and J lost 12 bases. The V gene's germline CDR1 is SEHNR and CDR2 FQNEAQ (reference sequence). CDR3 length: 15 residues. Here the CDR3 reads CASSLMVSGRAGQFF. The CDR3 bases are TGTGCCAGCAGCTTAATGGTTAGCGGGAGGGCCGGGCAGTTCTTC.